This TCR beta chain originates from a study of monozygotic twins with inflammatory bowel disease (dated by TCRdb to 2018 to 2020). About the investigation overall: The complete study included 28 monozygotic twin pairs: 19 IBD-discordant Danish pairs and nine German pairs, of which four were IBD-concordant and five were IBD-discordant. The search for disease-associated traits relied mainly on comparing, within discordant pairs, IBD patients with their genetically identical healthy co-twins. Each individual had, on average, about 151 000 unique TCRalpha sequences and 181 000 unique TCRbeta sequences available for analysis.

Concerning this clonotype itself: Its specific antigen is unknown.

From each donor, a roughly 2.5 ml peripheral blood sample was collected into PAXgene tubes and kept at -80 degrees C. Total RNA was isolated from whole blood with the PAXgene blood miRNA kit on an automated QIAcube, without T cell sorting. Peripheral blood from monozygotic twin pairs who were concordant or discordant for inflammatory bowel disease underwent deep TCRalpha and TCRbeta repertoire profiling using unique molecular barcoding. Smoking habits were recorded for all twin pairs, and each individual was classified as a current, former or never smoker. General findings and caveats noted by the study authors: The results gave no support for a single strong signal or clonotype linked to IBD. Repertoire similarity did not differ between concordant and discordant twins, possibly due to limited statistical power. The analysis was unable to tell apart different T cell subtypes. Compared with healthy twins, IBD patients shared fewer clonotypes with other individuals, and the difference was most pronounced in patients with signs of disease activity. TCRbeta repertoire diversity, by inverse Simpson index, was decreased in IBD patients compared with their healthy co-twins. Background noise and inter-individual variability may have been introduced into the repertoires by the differing immunosuppressive treatments among patients.

The library was obtained by 5' RACE. The input for every TCR library was 3,500 to 4,000 ng of total RNA. For each sample, cDNA synthesis with SMARTScribe reverse transcriptase was split into eight separate reactions. During cDNA synthesis, template switching introduced unique molecular identifiers that contained a 6-nucleotide sample barcode. Amplification of TCRalpha and TCRbeta cDNA involved two nested PCRs of around 15 and 9 cycles, and each PCR was followed by bead purification. Before amplification, cDNA was treated with uracil DNA-glycosylase and purified using the QIAquick PCR purification kit. In the second PCR, Illumina TruSeq-compatible adapters and sample-specific barcodes were added. Library quality and concentration were assessed using TapeStation and Qubit, and 4.5 to 6.5 ng of each library was pooled. Pooled libraries were sequenced on an Illumina HiSeq2500 single-index Rapid Run with 2 x 100 bp reads and custom sequencing primers. In the source study's methods: UMI-based consensus assembly with MiGEC version 1.2.6 was used to correct PCR and sequencing errors. V(D)J alignment, clonotype assembly and CDR3 extraction were performed with MiXCR version 2.1.1. To normalise gene usage, clonotype sharing and MAIT/NKT TCR abundance, the top 1000, 10 000 and 20 000 clonotypes in each sample were analysed. Diversity was computed as the inverse Simpson index with the vegan R package after downsampling to 27 000 UMIs. Paired Mann-Whitney U tests on discordant twin pairs were used, with Benjamini-Hochberg multiple-testing correction. TCRdb reanalyzed the reads, keeping one entry per CDR3 protein sequence and omitting DNA. What appears here as the V and J calls and clone size reflects TCRdb's work, not the paper's. The sample's table lists a count of about 160,000 distinct CDR3 sequences. Approximately 2.5% of the sample lies in the top ten.

The receptor was isolated from a human donor with ulcerative colitis or Crohn's disease, or a healthy co-twin of an affected twin (not recorded which). The sequenced sample was blood.

The CDR3 region: CAWSSQGDTQYF. This receptor chain uses TRBV30 and TRBJ2-3. Reading from cysteine to phenylalanine, the CDR3 counts 12 amino acids. The DNA sequence is not available. According to the germline V gene (reference sequence), CDR1 reads GTSNPN and CDR2 reads SVGIG.